This T cell receptor beta chain was profiled in a study of blood T cell repertoires in COVID-19. Produced via immunoSEQ multiplex PCR; TCRdb's table is partial and in-frame only. The sample shows 95,000 to 150,000 clones, approximately 90% of them seen only once. CDR1 is SGHAT and CDR2 is FQNNGV in the germline V gene. V shed 5 bases and J 1 base; nucleotides not matched to a gene: 8. The CDR3 has 16 residues. Sample: peripheral blood. This sequence originates from a human donor in a cohort sampled during active COVID-19. The chain couples TRBV11-2 to TRBJ2-7; TRBD2 aligns across 10 bases. The CDR3 is CASSTVTSGPSYEQYF. CDR3 in DNA: TGTGCCAGCAGCACTGTGACTAGCGGGCCTTCCTACGAGCAGTACTTC. Combining the CDR3 with reference TRBV11-2 and TRBJ2-7 gives the whole variable domain EAGVAQSPRYKIIEKRQSVAFWCNPISGHATLYWYQQILGQGPKLLIQFQNNGVVDDSQLPKDRFSAERLKGVDSTLKIQPAKLEDSAVYLCASSTVTSGPSYEQYFGPGTRLTVT.